This passage covers 27 T cell receptor beta chains from one sample sequenced in a study of beta chain features in type 1 diabetes. As every portion of the isolated RNA was reverse transcribed, the sequencing read expressed TCRB transcripts. Produced via immunoSEQ multiplex PCR; TCRdb's table is partial and in-frame only. The sample holds about 150,000 clones; 7.5% to 10% are singletons and the top ten take 0.55% to 0.75%. What was sequenced was central memory CD4+ T cells from blood. The receptors stem from a man aged 18-30 years in good health.

The V and J genes are TRBV5-4 and TRBJ1-5, with 8 bases identical to TRBD1. CDR1 SGHNT and CDR2 YYREEE come from the germline V gene (reference sequence). V gave up 0 bases and J gave up 1 base; unmatched junction bases: 3. CDR3 size: 16 residues. DNA of the CDR3: TGTGCCAGCAGCTTGGGGACAGGGAGGAGCAATCAGCCCCAGCATTTT. Encoded protein: CASSLGTGRSNQPQHF.

The chain has TRBV7-2 and TRBJ2-1; 7 nucleotides align to TRBD1. Losses at the gene ends were 5 bases for V and 0 bases for J; bases not matched to a gene: 4. CDR3 length: 15 residues. Germline lookup yields CDR1 SGHTA and CDR2 FQGNSA. The CDR3, as DNA: TGTGCCAGCAGCGCGACAGGGATCTCCTACAATGAGCAGTTCTTC. The encoded protein is CASSATGISYNEQFF.

This chain connects TRBV28 to TRBJ2-6; the match to TRBD2 covers 13 bases. CDR3 length: 18 residues. Per the germline V gene, CDR1 is MDHEN and CDR2 is SYDVKM. V lost 7 bases to trimming and J lost 1 base; unmatched junction nucleotides: 7. CDR3 nucleotides: TGTGCCAGCATTTCCGGGACTAGCGGGACTTCTGGGGCCAACGTCCTGACTTTC. Its protein product is CASISGTSGTSGANVLTF.

The table lists this clone with a few counts. The chain links TRBV10-3 to TRBJ2-1, with TRBD1 matching over 9 bases. The trim removed 0 bases at V and 6 bases at J, leaving 6 bases unmatched. CDR3 length equals 16 residues. Germline V gene sequence: CDR1 ENHRY, CDR2 SYGVKD. DNA for the CDR3: TGTGCCATCAGTGAGTCAGGAGACAGGGGGACCAATGAGCAGTTCTTC. Protein: CAISESGDRGTNEQFF.

The chain uses TRBV5-1 and TRBJ2-1; 10 bases map to TRBD1. V dropped 4 bases and J dropped 3; count of bases not matched to a gene: 4. Germline V gene sequence: CDR1 SGHRS, CDR2 YFSETQ. This CDR3 spans 15 amino acids. The CDR3 protein is CASSLGTGDYNEQFF. For the CDR3, the DNA is TGCGCCAGCAGCCTAGGGACAGGGGACTACAATGAGCAGTTCTTC.

This clone was seen more than once but under ten times. The gene calls are TRBV6-6 and TRBJ2-1; D may be TRBD1 (5 bases). The CDR3 contains 13 residues. CDR1 and CDR2 (germline): MNHNY, SVGAGI (reference sequence). The V gene lost 6 bases and the J gene lost 3 bases, with 9 bases spanning the gap. The CDR3 is CASSRTHYNEQFF. CDR3 nucleotide sequence: TGTGCCAGCAGCCGGACACACTACAATGAGCAGTTCTTC.

This clone was detected only a few times. The chain uses TRBV4-2 and TRBJ2-3, with D perhaps TRBD2 (6 bases). The CDR3 covers 16 residues. Trimming took off 0 bases at V and 0 bases at J, with 10 bases between the two ends. Germline CDR1 reads LGHNA; CDR2 reads YNFKEQ. The CDR3 sequence is CASSQDPGDSTDTQYF. The DNA for the CDR3 is TGTGCCAGCAGCCAAGATCCGGGGGACAGCACAGATACGCAGTATTTT.

The genes are TRBV18 and TRBJ1-5, with D possibly being TRBD1 (6 bases). CDR3 size: 16 residues. Germline CDR1 reads KGHSH; CDR2 reads LQKENI. The germline V and J ends were trimmed by 1 base and 2 bases, with 12 bases remaining between them. CDR3 coding DNA: TGTGCCAGCTCACCACGCACAGGGTTGGGCAATCAGCCCCAGCATTTT. Translation: CASSPRTGLGNQPQHF.

The rearrangement links TRBV6-5 to TRBJ2-5, with TRBD1 identical over 9 bases. Unmatched junction bases numbered 3, after V lost 5 bases and J lost 5 bases. CDR1 is MNHEY, CDR2 SVGAGI, per germline. The length of the CDR3 is 13 residues. The CDR3 bases are TGTGCCAGCAGTCAGGACAGGGGCGAGACCCAGTACTTC. This gives the protein CASSQDRGETQYF.

This clone has at least ten counts. This chain uses TRBV5-6 with TRBJ2-1; 14 bases align to TRBD2. There are 15 residues in the CDR3. Germline CDR1 SGHDT, CDR2 YYEEEE. V was clipped by 4 bases and J by 9 bases; unmatched bases: 6. This CDR3 reads CASSLPTSGRGEQFF. The CDR3 DNA reads as TGTGCCAGCAGCCTACCGACTAGCGGGAGGGGTGAGCAGTTCTTC.

This clone appeared a few times. J is TRBJ1-2 and V is TRBV4-3, with 9 nucleotides matching TRBD1. This CDR3 contains 12 residues. Trimming cost V 5 bases and J 8 bases; bases outside gene matches: 3. CDR1 is LGHNA and CDR2 is YSLEER in the germline V gene. The CDR3 sequence: CASSDRGSGYTF. Here the CDR3 DNA reads TGCGCCAGCAGCGACAGGGGGTCAGGCTACACCTTC.

A few counts support this clone. The chain carries TRBV6-6 and TRBJ1-3; D is unclear. The CDR3 length is 15 residues. CDR1 MNHNY and CDR2 SVGAGI come from the germline V gene (reference sequence). Trimming took off 0 bases at V and 2 bases at J, with 8 bases between the two ends. The CDR3 DNA reads TGTGCCAGCAGTTACTCGATCGGGGCTGGAAACACCATATATTTT. Translation gives CASSYSIGAGNTIYF.

This clone was found many times. Different DNA sequences within this sample yield the same CDR3. The rearrangement links TRBV18 to TRBJ2-1; 8 bases agree with TRBD1. The CDR3 totals 16 residues. V shed 3 bases, J shed 4 bases, and the junction held 8 bases outside the gene matches. Germline CDR1 reads KGHSH; CDR2 reads LQKENI. For the CDR3, the DNA is TGTGCCAGCTCACCCGGACAGGGTGGCTCATACAATGAGCAGTTCTTC. Amino acids: CASSPGQGGSYNEQFF.

In this sample, this clone turned up a few times. The V call is TRBV7-9, the J call TRBJ2-7, with 7 bases lining up with TRBD1. Unmatched junction bases numbered 7, after V lost 4 bases and J lost 10 bases. The CDR3 is 12 residues long. Looked up from germline, CDR1 is SEHNR and CDR2 is FQNEAQ (reference sequence). The CDR3 DNA sequence: TGTGCCAGCAGCTCCGAGGACAGGCAACAGTACTTC. Its translation is CASSSEDRQQYF.

The chain employs TRBV11-3 and TRBJ1-1, with 7 bases lining up with TRBD1. The CDR3 length is 13 residues. The V and J ends lost 5 bases and 4 bases, in that order; junction bases with no gene match: 4. From germline, CDR1 is SGHNT and CDR2 YENEEA. CDR3 in DNA: TGTGCCAGCAGCCGGGACAGCACCACTGAAGCTTTCTTT. Residues: CASSRDSTTEAFF.

This clone has only a few counts. The rearrangement uses TRBV7-2 and TRBJ2-7; TRBD1 matches 10 bases. From germline, CDR1 is SGHTA and CDR2 FQGNSA. The CDR3 is 15 residues long. J lost 6 bases, V lost 2 bases, and 7 bases had no gene match. The CDR3 loop reads CASSLRTGGTGEQYF. The CDR3 DNA is TGTGCCAGCAGCTTACGGACAGGGGGGACAGGCGAGCAGTACTTC.

The chain employs TRBV2 and TRBJ1-4; perhaps TRBD1 as D (6 bases). The CDR3 covers 14 residues. Germline V lookup: CDR1 SNHLY, CDR2 FYNNEI. V was clipped by 9 bases and J by 4 bases, with 15 bases between them. The CDR3 region has the DNA TGTGCCAGTGGGCAAGGGGGAATTAATGAAAAACTGTTTTTT. Translation: CASGQGGINEKLFF. Together with reference TRBV2 and TRBJ1-4, the CDR3 gives the full variable domain: EPEVTQTPSHQVTQMGQEVILRCVPISNHLYFYWYRQILGQKVEFLVSFYNNEISEKSEIFDDQFSVERPDGSNFTLKIRSTKLEDSAMYFCASGQGGINEKLFFGSGTQLSVL.

This clone was observed a handful of times. The chain uses TRBV29-1 and TRBJ2-2; a weak D match, TRBD1 (5 bases). Trimming took 4 bases from V and 0 from J, leaving 12 bases between them. CDR1 is SQVTM, CDR2 ANQGSEA, per germline. The CDR3 sequence is 15 residues long. CDR3 loop: CSVVDTFANTGELFF. The CDR3 DNA sequence: TGCAGCGTTGTGGACACGTTCGCGAACACCGGGGAGCTGTTTTTT.

This clone came up a few times. The J gene is TRBJ1-2, the V gene TRBV5-4, with 8 nucleotides matching TRBD1. Germline V gene data show CDR1 as SGHNT and CDR2 as YYREEE (reference sequence). The CDR3 is 14 amino acids. Germline trimming cut 4 bases from V and 6 bases from J; bases unmatched to any gene: 8. In nucleotides, the CDR3 is TGTGCCAGCAGCCAGACAGGGGACCCCCATGGCTACACCTTC. Translated: CASSQTGDPHGYTF.

The gene calls are TRBV7-8 and TRBJ2-1; TRBD1 agrees at 9 bases. V lost 1 base to trimming and J lost 7 bases; unmatched junction nucleotides: 11. This CDR3 is 17 amino acids long. Per the germline V gene, CDR1 is SGHVS and CDR2 is FQNEAQ. DNA of the CDR3: TGTGCCAGCAGCTTAGACCCGGGACAGGGTTGGTGGAATGAGCAGTTCTTC. This gives the protein CASSLDPGQGWWNEQFF.

This clone was seen once. This chain links TRBV6-1 with TRBJ1-5, with D possibly TRBD1 on 5 matching bases. The CDR3 extends over 14 amino acids. CDR1 MNHNS and CDR2 SASEGT come from the germline V gene. V dropped 4 bases and J dropped 1 base, with 8 bases sitting between them. The CDR3 nucleotides read TGTGCCAGCAGTGTTCGACAGAGCAATCAGCCCCAGCATTTT. It is translated as CASSVRQSNQPQHF.

In its sample, this clone was seen many times. This chain joins TRBV18 and TRBJ1-1; 8 bases line up with TRBD1. Germline CDR1 KGHSH, CDR2 LQKENI. The CDR3 has 13 residues. The V gene end was trimmed by 5 bases and the J gene end by 3 bases; junction bases not matched to a gene: 2. The CDR3 loop reads CASSTQGDTEAFF. CDR3 nucleotide sequence: TGTGCCAGCTCAACACAGGGGGACACTGAAGCTTTCTTT. Supplemented by reference TRBV18 and TRBJ1-1, the full variable domain reads NAGVMQNPRHLVRRRGQEARLRCSPMKGHSHVYWYRQLPEEGLKFMVYLQKENIIDESGMPKERFSAEFPKEGPSILRIQQVVRGDSAAYFCASSTQGDTEAFFGQGTRLTVV.

For this clone: At one boundary the junction diverges from the germline segment, which might be a read error. The V and J genes are TRBV2 and TRBJ1-2; unclear D gene. CDR1 SNHLY and CDR2 FYNNEI come from the germline V gene. The CDR3 spans 11 residues. CDR3 in amino acids: CASSEPTTGSF. The CDR3 nucleotides read TGTGCCAGCAGTGAGCCGACAACTGGCTCCTTC.

This clone was observed a handful of times. J is TRBJ2-5 and V is TRBV7-9; D perhaps matches TRBD1 (5 bases). The germline gives CDR1 SEHNR, CDR2 FQNEAQ (reference sequence). The CDR3 length is 13 residues. Trimming left V 3 bases short and J 5 bases short, with 10 bases between. CDR3 residues: CASSLGPGETQYF. As DNA, the CDR3 is TGTGCCAGCAGCTTGGGGCCAGGGGAGACCCAGTACTTC.

The rearrangement links TRBV30 to TRBJ1-4; 8 positions agree with TRBD1. The CDR3 is 12 amino acids. V shed 2 bases, J shed 13 bases, and the junction held 6 bases outside the gene matches. Germline CDR1 is GTSNPN and CDR2 is SVGIG (reference sequence). CDR3 in DNA: TGTGCCTGGAGTCGACAGGGGTCGGTACTGTTTTTT. Encoded protein: CAWSRQGSVLFF.

This clone was detected only a few times. CDR3 bases: TGTGCCAGCTCACTTTCAGGGGAAGCCGGGGAGCTGTTTTTT. Protein sequence: CASSLSGEAGELFF. This chain links TRBV18 with TRBJ2-2, with a possible D match to TRBD1 (6 bases). The V gene's germline CDR1 is KGHSH and CDR2 LQKENI. V lost 4 bases and J lost 6, with 12 bases in between. This CDR3 contains 14 residues.

This clone has more than one count but fewer than ten. This chain joins TRBV27 and TRBJ2-1; D possibly corresponds to TRBD2 (6 bases). The CDR3 totals 14 residues. From germline, CDR1 is MNHEY and CDR2 SMNVEV (reference sequence). Trimming shortened V by 10 bases and J by 6 bases, and 19 bases separated the two germline ends. The DNA for the CDR3 is TGTGCCACCCGGCTGCTGGCGGGGAGCAATGAGCAGTTCTTC. This sequence encodes CATRLLAGSNEQFF.